This record covers a single T cell receptor beta chain. Its antigen is as yet unknown. The CDR3 runs to 15 residues. V lost 0 bases to trimming and J lost 1 base, with 6 bases between them. Germline V gene data show CDR1 as SGHAT and CDR2 as FQDESV (reference sequence). The data were taken from a study of cytomegalovirus exposure and HLA in healthy donors. Vbeta (60) and Jbeta (13) primers were used in the PCR. Produced via immunoSEQ multiplex PCR; TCRdb's table is partial and in-frame only. The sample lists 130,000 or so clones, approximately 87% occurring once. General study results and limits: The likely origin of a cluster of highly shared sequence variants was a sequencing artifact.

The rearrangement uses TRBV11-1 and TRBJ2-2; D is unresolved. The receptor's source is a man between 35 and 55 years old in good health and CMV-seronegative. The sequenced material came from PBMCs. The CDR3 sequence is CASSLARRNTGELFF. In nucleotides, the CDR3 is TGTGCCAGCAGCTTAGCTCGGAGGAACACCGGGGAGCTGTTTTTT.